The 5 T cell receptor beta chains presented below share a single source sample, sequenced in a study of blood T cell repertoires in COVID-19. Only in-frame clones appear in the TCRdb table, and some are missing; sequencing was by immunoSEQ multiplex PCR. The table has 300,000 to 350,000 clones, about 90% seen once; the top ten hold about 4.5%. The material sequenced was PBMCs or T cells enriched from blood (not recorded which). The receptors derive from a woman under 30 with acute COVID-19.

A remark on this clone: A much larger clone differs by one base, so this may be a read error. This chain joins TRBV7-9 and TRBJ1-3; perhaps TRBD1 as D (5 bases). The CDR3 is made up of 16 amino acids. Germline values: CDR1 SEHNR, CDR2 FQNEAQ (reference sequence). Trimming took off 1 base at V and 2 bases at J, with 12 bases between the two ends. The CDR3 DNA follows: TGTGCCAGCAGCTTAGGCGGGGGGTTCCCTGGAAACACCATATATTTT. It is translated as CASSLGGGFPGNTIYF.

This clone was recorded once. A much larger clone differs by one base, so this may be a read error. V and J are TRBV7-2 and TRBJ2-5, with 14 bases identical to TRBD2. This CDR3 has 15 amino acids. With 4 bases clipped from V and 5 bases from J, the junction kept 3 bases outside the gene matches. CDR1 is SGHTA, CDR2 FQGNSA, per germline. This CDR3 reads CASSSTSGRAETQYF. CDR3 DNA: TGTGCCAGCAGCTCGACTAGCGGGAGGGCTGAGACCCAGTACTTC. The variable domain in full, with the rest retrieved from reference TRBV7-2 and TRBJ2-5, is GAGVSQSPSNKVTEKGKDVELRCDPISGHTALYWYRQSLGQGLEFLIYFQGNSAPDKSGLPSDRFSAERTGGSVSTLTIQRTQQEDSAVYLCASSSTSGRAETQYFGPGTRLLVL.

The chain recombines TRBV7-9 with TRBJ2-2, with D possibly TRBD2 on 5 matching bases. V lost 3 bases, J lost 7 bases, and 6 bases lay in between. The CDR3 extends over 12 amino acids. CDR1 is SEHNR, CDR2 FQNEAQ, per germline (reference sequence). CDR3 loop: CASSFGGGELFF. The CDR3 coding sequence is TGTGCCAGCAGCTTTGGAGGCGGGGAGCTGTTTTTT.

The chain links TRBV7-9 to TRBJ1-4; TRBD1 matches at 10 bases. Trimming took 5 bases from V and 8 from J; bases not matched to a gene: 8. This CDR3 has 15 amino acids. Germline V CDR1 and CDR2: SEHNR, FQNEAQ (reference sequence). Here the CDR3 DNA reads TGTGCCAGCAGCAACATCGGGACAGGGGCGGAAAAACTGTTTTTT. Protein product: CASSNIGTGAEKLFF.

The genes are TRBV7-3 and TRBJ1-1; no definite D call. Trimming pared 1 base from V and 1 base from J, leaving 7 bases between. The CDR3 is made up of 14 amino acids. Germline lookup yields CDR1 SGHTA and CDR2 FQGTGA. The CDR3 spells CASSLNPRNTEAFF. The CDR3 DNA follows: TGTGCCAGCAGCTTAAATCCGAGGAACACTGAAGCTTTCTTT.